A selection of T cell receptor beta chains follows, all from one sample in a study of blood T cell repertoires in COVID-19. Profiling relied on immunoSEQ multiplex PCR, and the TCRdb table lists in-frame clones only, not all of them. The table has more than 200,000 clones, roughly 86% seen once; the top ten hold 0.65% to 0.8%. Sequencing input: peripheral blood. The source of these receptors is a human donor in a cohort sampled during active COVID-19. Each CDR3 is given with its conserved first and last residue. The D gene is left open where the match is weak.

V: TRBV28
J: TRBJ1-3
D: .
DNA: TGTGCCAGCAGTATCCCCCGACAGGCCCGCTCTGGAAACACCATATATTTT
CDR3: CASSIPRQARSGNTIYF

V: TRBV3-1/TRBV3-2
J: TRBJ2-7
D: .
DNA: TGTGCCAGCAGCCTTAGGGGGGGCAGGGGTCCCAAGCAGTACTTC
CDR3: CASSLRGGRGPKQYF

V: TRBV3-1/TRBV3-2
J: TRBJ2-7
D: .
DNA: TGTGCCAGCAGCCAAGTGGGCCGGACGGGGGAGCAGTACTTC
CDR3: CASSQVGRTGEQYF

V: TRBV7-9
J: TRBJ2-7
D: .
DNA: TGTGCCAGCATGGGGCTAGACTACGAGCAGTACTTC
CDR3: CASMGLDYEQYF

V: TRBV4-3
J: TRBJ2-3
D: .
DNA: TGCGCCAGCAGCCACCCAGGGATGGATACGCAGTATTTT
CDR3: CASSHPGMDTQYF

V: TRBV7-3
J: TRBJ2-1
D: TRBD1
DNA: TGTGCCAGCAGCTTAACAGGGGGCGAAGATGAGCAGTTCTTC
CDR3: CASSLTGGEDEQFF

V: TRBV27
J: TRBJ2-7
D: TRBD2
DNA: TGTGCCAGCAAACACCAGCAGGGTCGCGGGAGGGCCTTTAACGAGCAGTACTTC
CDR3: CASKHQQGRGRAFNEQYF

V: TRBV4-3
J: TRBJ1-2
D: TRBD1
DNA: TGCGCCAGCAGCCTCCGGGACAGTGGAAACTATGGCTACACCTTC
CDR3: CASSLRDSGNYGYTF

V: TRBV12-5
J: TRBJ1-2
D: .
DNA: TGTGCTAGTGGTCAGCTTGCGGGGCCTGGCTACACCTTC
CDR3: CASGQLAGPGYTF

V: TRBV4-1
J: TRBJ2-7
D: .
DNA: TGCGCCAGCAGTCCAACGACAGGTTTGTTGTTTATCTACGAGCAGTACTTC
CDR3: CASSPTTGLLFIYEQYF

V: TRBV15
J: TRBJ1-1
D: .
DNA: TGTGCCACCAGCAGTTCACAGGGCGGTACTGAAGCTTTCTTT
CDR3: CATSSSQGGTEAFF